This T cell receptor beta chain was recorded in a study of T cell responses to AZD1222 COVID-19 vaccine. Trimming took 7 bases from V and 4 from J, leaving 20 bases between them. The germline V gene encodes CDR1 MDHEN and CDR2 SYDVKM. CDR3 length: 16 amino acids. Study-wide points: Sampled repertoires all dated from after the peak T cell response.

TCRdb's copy holds only in-frame clones and misses some; the assay was immunoSEQ multiplex PCR. The sample includes 85,000 to 110,000 clones, roughly 91% of them seen just once. In regard to this clone: Its antigen remains unknown.

The rearrangement uses TRBV28 and TRBJ1-3, with D possibly being TRBD1 (6 bases). This TCR came from an adult in good health. This material consisted of peripheral blood, taken on day 0 of AZD1222 vaccination. CDR3 nucleotide sequence: TGTGCCAGCATTACTGCGGGGGGGCAGTTCGGAAACACCATATATTTT. Amino acid sequence: CASITAGGQFGNTIYF. Drawing the rest from reference TRBV28 and TRBJ1-3, the complete variable domain is DVKVTQSSRYLVKRTGEKVFLECVQDMDHENMFWYRQDPGLGLRLIYFSYDVKMKEKGDIPEGYSVSREKKERFSLILESASTNQTSMYLCASITAGGQFGNTIYFGEGSWLTVV.